This T cell receptor beta chain was sequenced during a study of OX40 agonist ivuxolimab in advanced cancers. Study background: Head and neck, renal cell, melanoma or hepatocellular carcinoma were the cancers that dose-escalation patients had.

As regards this clone: Antigen unknown.

The CDR3 has 13 residues. V was cut by 5 bases and J by 2 bases, with 13 bases left in between. The V gene's germline CDR1 is GTSNPN and CDR2 SVGIG (reference sequence). Points from the study as a whole: The study found among the lowest clonal expansion in partial responders at 0.1-3.0 mg/kg.

TCRdb's copy holds only in-frame clones and misses some; the assay was immunoSEQ multiplex PCR. The repertoire holds some 64,000 clones, with about 91% as singletons. The J gene is TRBJ2-7, the V gene TRBV30; possibly TRBD1 for D (7 bases). The clonotype originates from an adult with an advanced solid tumor such as melanoma, head and neck, liver or kidney cancer. This material consisted of CD4+ or CD8+ T cells sorted from blood, taken in a trial of the OX40 agonist ivuxolimab. CDR3 residues: CAWCRGTAYEQYF. DNA for the CDR3: TGTGCCTGGTGCCGGGGGACAGCCTACGAGCAGTACTTC.